The 32 T cell receptor beta chains listed next were all sequenced from one sample in a study of blood T cells in healthy people across ages. Using a J-beta primer mix together with a sample-barcoded 5' primer, a second PCR was run for roughly 6 to 12 cycles. TCRdb itself ran the 5' RACE reads through MiXCR, one entry per CDR3 protein. The repertoire holds some 1.5 million distinct CDR3 sequences, roughly 28% seen once, with roughly 8.2% in the top ten. What was sequenced was blood. These TCRs come from a woman aged 25 to 39 in good health.

A few counts support this clonotype. V and J are TRBV7-9 and TRBJ2-1; 10 bases match TRBD2. Germline assignment: CDR1 SEHNR and CDR2 FQNEAQ (reference sequence). V dropped 7 bases and J dropped 9; count of bases not matched to a gene: 9. CDR3 length: 14 amino acids. The CDR3 nucleotides read TGTGCCAGCAATTCGCTAGCGGGGGTGGGTGAGCAGTTCTTC. It encodes CASNSLAGVGEQFF.

Notes on this clonotype: This clone may be a read error of a much larger clone one base away. This sequence joins TRBV7-3 and TRBJ2-5, with D possibly being TRBD1 (5 bases). Germline V gene data show CDR1 as SGHTA and CDR2 as FQGTGA. The CDR3 extends over 13 amino acids. The germline V and J ends were trimmed by 3 bases and 11 bases, with 16 bases remaining between them. Here the CDR3 reads CASSFDQGTEQYF. The CDR3 nucleotides are TGTGCCAGCAGCTTCGATCAGGGTACTGAGCAGTACTTC.

There are many counts of this clonotype. The V call is TRBV6-5, the J call TRBJ2-7; the match to TRBD2 covers 8 bases. This CDR3 contains 15 residues. Trimming cost V 8 bases and J 5 bases; bases outside gene matches: 14. In germline, CDR1 is MNHEY, CDR2 SVGAGI. DNA of the CDR3: TGTGCCAGCCGAACGCGGAGCGGGAGCCAGGACGAGCAGTACTTC. Translation gives CASRTRSGSQDEQYF.

This chain joins TRBV19 and TRBJ1-2; TRBD1 matches 7 bases. V lost 5 bases and J lost 3; bases outside the gene matches: 9. Looked up from germline, CDR1 is LNHDA and CDR2 is SQIVND (reference sequence). The CDR3 contains 15 residues. The CDR3: CASSPGTATYYGYTF. DNA for the CDR3: TGTGCCAGTAGTCCCGGGACAGCTACTTACTATGGCTACACCTTC.

The sample holds one count of this clonotype. The V gene is TRBV12-3 or TRBV12-4, the J gene TRBJ1-2; perhaps TRBD1 as D (6 bases). Deletions cut 5 bases from V and 2 bases from J, with 15 bases between. The CDR3 runs 15 residues. CDR3 loop: CASSAGTTGNYGYTF. The CDR3, as DNA: TGTGCCAGCAGTGCTGGAACGACAGGAAACTATGGCTACACCTTC.

The chain carries TRBV9 and TRBJ1-4, with D possibly being TRBD1 (5 bases). The ends were cut back, 4 bases at V and 5 bases at J, with 12 bases in the middle. This CDR3 is 14 amino acids long. Germline CDR1 SGDLS, CDR2 YYNGEE. CDR3 region: CASSTWGENEKLFF. CDR3 DNA: TGTGCCAGCAGCACTTGGGGCGAGAATGAAAAACTGTTTTTT.

This clonotype was counted between two and nine times. The rearrangement links TRBV19 to TRBJ2-5; D may be TRBD1 or TRBD2 (5 bases each). Germline V lookup: CDR1 LNHDA, CDR2 SQIVND (reference sequence). CDR3 length: 14 amino acids. Between the trimmed V and J ends, which lost 5 bases and 5 bases, there was a span of 15 bases. CDR3 DNA sequence: TGTGCCAGTAGTCCTAGGATGAGGGGCGAGACCCAGTACTTC. Its translation is CASSPRMRGETQYF.

This clonotype was counted only a few times. V is TRBV7-9 and J is TRBJ2-7, with TRBD1 matching over 11 bases. The CDR3 has 15 amino acids. V lost 4 bases, J lost 7 bases, and 9 bases stayed unmatched. Per the germline V gene, CDR1 is SEHNR and CDR2 is FQNEAQ (reference sequence). The CDR3: CASSSTGTGGKEQYF. The DNA of the CDR3 is TGTGCCAGCAGCTCCACCGGGACAGGGGGGAAGGAGCAGTACTTC.

V usage is TRBV19 and J usage is TRBJ2-7; 7 positions agree with TRBD1. This CDR3 has 14 amino acids. The ends lost 2 bases at V and 2 bases at J; junction bases unmatched: 3. The germline CDR1 and CDR2 sequences are LNHDA and SQIVND (reference sequence). The CDR3 protein is CASSIRTGTYEQYF. The CDR3 region has the DNA TGTGCCAGTAGTATAAGGACAGGTACCTACGAGCAGTACTTC.

This clonotype is a singleton in its sample. The CDR3 DNA reads as TGTGCCAGCAGCTTAGCAGTCGGCAGGACACAAGAGACCCAGTACTTC. This sequence encodes CASSLAVGRTQETQYF. V gene TRBV7-9 combines with J gene TRBJ2-5; D is possibly TRBD1 (5 bases). V lost 0 bases and J lost 2, with 13 bases in between. This CDR3 spans 16 amino acids. CDR1 is SEHNR and CDR2 is FQNEAQ in the germline V gene (reference sequence).

Turning to this clonotype: A much bigger clone sits one base away, suggesting this may be a read error. The rearrangement links TRBV7-9 to TRBJ2-5; a weak D match, TRBD1 (6 bases). The germline CDR1 and CDR2 sequences are SEHNR and FQNEAQ (reference sequence). CDR3 length: 13 amino acids. The DNA for the CDR3 is TGTGCCAGCTGCTTCAGGGGTCTGGAGACCCAGTACTTC. Translating gives CASCFRGLETQYF.

The chain is built from TRBV7-2 and TRBJ2-4; unclear D gene. In germline, CDR1 is SGHTA, CDR2 FQGNSA. V lost 2 bases and J 0 bases, leaving 8 bases between the germline ends. The CDR3 contains 15 residues. The CDR3 protein is CASSLTRPAKNIQYF. In nucleotides, the CDR3 is TGTGCCAGCAGCTTAACCAGGCCAGCCAAAAACATTCAGTACTTC.

The rearrangement joins TRBV28 to TRBJ2-4; D possibly corresponds to TRBD1 (5 bases). The J call may not be correct, given that the DNA end is closer to TRBJ2-7. CDR3 length: 15 residues. Per the germline V gene, CDR1 is MDHEN and CDR2 is SYDVKM. CDR3: CASISGVRGTYEQYF. The CDR3 bases are TGTGCCAGCATAAGTGGTGTTAGGGGAACCTACGAGCAGTACTTC.

The chain uses TRBV7-2 and TRBJ2-7; 9 nucleotides line up with TRBD2. The CDR3 spans 16 residues. Germline CDR1 reads SGHTA; CDR2 reads FQGNSA. V trimming: 5 bases; J trimming: 5 bases; junction bases outside the gene matches: 13. The CDR3 loop reads CASSPKGAGGSNEQYF. The DNA for the CDR3 is TGTGCCAGCAGCCCTAAGGGAGCGGGAGGATCAAACGAGCAGTACTTC.

The sample holds many counts of this clonotype. The V gene is TRBV7-2, the J gene TRBJ2-5, with D possibly being TRBD2 (5 bases). The V end was cut by 1 base, the J end by 5 bases, with 11 bases between. Per germline, CDR1 SGHTA and CDR2 FQGNSA. This CDR3 contains 14 residues. The CDR3 region has the DNA TGTGCCAGCAGCTTAGAGGAGGTCGCGGAGACCCAGTACTTC. Encoded protein: CASSLEEVAETQYF.

This clonotype was recorded at least ten times. The chain employs TRBV5-1 and TRBJ2-5; TRBD2 might be the D (6 bases). V was cut by 0 bases and J by 5 bases, with 11 bases left in between. Germline assignment: CDR1 SGHRS and CDR2 YFSETQ. CDR3 length: 14 amino acids. The CDR3 bases are TGCGCCAGCAGCTTGGTGGTAGGAGGGGAGACCCAGTACTTC. It translates to CASSLVVGGETQYF.

V and J are TRBV2 and TRBJ2-1; D may be TRBD1 (5 bases). The germline V gene has CDR1 SNHLY and CDR2 FYNNEI. Trimming removed 8 bases at V and 7 bases at J, with 18 bases between. CDR3 length equals 14 residues. Here the CDR3 DNA reads TGTGCCAGCGCTTGCGATTGCAGGGTTAATGAGCAGTTCTTC. The encoded protein is CASACDCRVNEQFF.

In regard to this clonotype: Germline is not matched at one junction end, which may reflect a read error. The V call is TRBV7-2, the J call TRBJ2-2; the D gene is possibly TRBD2 (5 bases). This CDR3 comprises 17 residues. Germline-derived CDR1 and CDR2 are SGHTA and FQGNSA. CDR3 sequence (DNA): TGTGCCAGCAGCCCCTCCGTGGCACGGGTGAGGACCGGGGAGTTGTTTTTT. Translation gives CASSPSVARVRTGELFF.

V and J are TRBV28 and TRBJ2-3; possible D gene TRBD2, 7 bases. CDR3 length: 15 amino acids. The germline CDR1 and CDR2 sequences are MDHEN and SYDVKM. V gave up 5 bases and J gave up 5 bases, with 17 bases separating them. CDR3 DNA: TGTGCCAGCAGTGCACTCCGGGGGGCCGGAGATACGCAGTATTTT. Amino acid sequence: CASSALRGAGDTQYF.

The J gene is TRBJ2-3, the V gene TRBV10-2; 7 nucleotides match TRBD2. The germline CDR1 and CDR2 sequences are WSHSY and SAAADI. V lost 1 base to trimming and J lost 2 bases; unmatched junction nucleotides: 9. The CDR3 totals 17 residues. The DNA for the CDR3 is TGCGCCAGCAGTGAGTGGTCTGGCGGGAGTACCACAGATACGCAGTATTTT. This sequence encodes CASSEWSGGSTTDTQYF.

This clonotype was observed once. The chain uses TRBV18 and TRBJ1-1, with a weak D call TRBD1 (6 bases). The germline V gene has CDR1 KGHSH and CDR2 LQKENI. The V gene lost 3 bases and the J gene lost 6 bases, with 11 bases spanning the gap. CDR3 size: 13 residues. The CDR3 loop is CASSPRGGPEAFF. The DNA of the CDR3 is TGTGCCAGCTCACCCAGGGGAGGTCCTGAAGCTTTCTTT.

At least ten counts were recorded for this clonotype. The J gene is TRBJ2-7, the V gene TRBV4-1; perhaps TRBD1 as D (6 bases). The CDR3 loop spans 19 amino acids. Germline-derived CDR1 and CDR2 are MGHRA and YSYEKL. V was pared by 3 bases and J by 3 bases, with 27 bases between. The CDR3: CASSHPRGTGREGSYEQYF. The CDR3 coding sequence is TGCGCCAGCAGCCACCCTAGGGGCACAGGGCGTGAGGGGAGCTACGAGCAGTACTTC.

This clonotype was seen a few times. The CDR3 loop reads CASSFDGDSGSPLHF. The CDR3 nucleotides are TGTGCCAGCAGCTTTGATGGGGATTCGGGTTCACCCCTCCACTTT. J is TRBJ1-6 and V is TRBV5-5; no firm D call. V lost 2 bases and J 9 bases, leaving 15 bases between the germline ends. The CDR3 is made up of 15 amino acids. CDR1 and CDR2 from the germline V gene are SGHKS and YYEKEE (reference sequence).

The chain recombines TRBV5-1 with TRBJ2-7; possibly TRBD1 for D (5 bases). The germline V gene encodes CDR1 SGHRS and CDR2 YFSETQ. The CDR3 is 14 residues long. The V end lost 0 bases, the J end lost 10 bases, and 17 bases lay between the germline ends. CDR3 nucleotides: TGCGCCAGCAGCTTGGGGGGCGTTGAAGACGTTCAGTACTTC. Its translation: CASSLGGVEDVQYF. Variable domain in full (rest from reference TRBV5-1 and TRBJ2-7): KAGVTQTPRYLIKTRGQQVTLSCSPISGHRSVSWYQQTPGQGLQFLFEYFSETQRNKGNFPGRFSGRQFSNSRSEMNVSTLELGDSALYLCASSLGGVEDVQYFGPGTRLTVT.

The CDR3 sequence is CASNFRMTGEGADTQYF. In nucleotides, the CDR3 is TGTGCCAGCAATTTCCGAATGACGGGGGAGGGGGCAGATACGCAGTATTTT. The V call is TRBV7-2, the J call TRBJ2-3; TRBD2 is a possible D gene (7 bases). This CDR3 contains 17 residues. From germline, CDR1 is SGHTA and CDR2 FQGNSA. The V end lost 7 bases, the J end lost 4 bases, and 24 bases lay between the germline ends.

This clonotype was seen more than once but under ten times. This chain connects TRBV30 to TRBJ1-1, with D perhaps TRBD1 (6 bases). The germline V gene has CDR1 GTSNPN and CDR2 SVGIG (reference sequence). Trimming pared 4 bases from V and 3 bases from J, leaving 12 bases between. This CDR3 contains 13 residues. CDR3 protein: CAWTGDIDTEAFF. The CDR3 DNA reads as TGTGCCTGGACGGGGGACATAGACACTGAAGCTTTCTTT.

This clonotype was seen a handful of times. This rearrangement joins TRBV7-2 to TRBJ2-1; possible D gene TRBD2, 6 bases. V was clipped by 5 bases and J by 15 bases, with 17 bases between them. Germline CDR1 SGHTA, CDR2 FQGNSA. The CDR3 contains 12 residues. This CDR3 is CASSPPAGLAFF. In nucleotides, the CDR3 is TGTGCCAGCAGCCCTCCAGCGGGCCTGGCGTTCTTC.

This clonotype was found a few times. The V gene is TRBV20-1, the J gene TRBJ1-1; possibly TRBD1 for D (6 bases). Deletions cut 3 bases from V and 0 bases from J, with 11 bases between. This CDR3 comprises 14 residues. CDR1 and CDR2 from the germline V gene are DFQATT and SNEGSKA (reference sequence). Here the CDR3 DNA reads TGCAGTGCTAGTGGGGGGGCCCTGAACACTGAAGCTTTCTTT. Protein: CSASGGALNTEAFF.

This clonotype has a count of ten or more. The CDR3 spells CASSFNEQFF. DNA of the CDR3: TGTGCCAGCAGCTTCAATGAGCAGTTCTTC. The rearrangement links TRBV7-9 to TRBJ2-1, with D uncertain. V lost 3 bases and J 6 bases, leaving 0 bases between the germline ends. Looked up from germline, CDR1 is SEHNR and CDR2 is FQNEAQ (reference sequence). This CDR3 region has 10 residues.

This clonotype was counted only a few times. A read error may produce the germline difference seen at one junction end. This chain connects TRBV18 to TRBJ2-7; 8 nucleotides line up with TRBD2. The length of the CDR3 is 15 residues. Per germline, CDR1 KGHSH and CDR2 LQKENI. The CDR3 DNA reads as TGTGCCAGCCCACCACTGAGGACTAGCAGCCACGAGCAGTACTTC. Amino acid sequence: CASPPLRTSSHEQYF.

The rearrangement joins TRBV7-2 to TRBJ1-6; 7 positions agree with TRBD1. CDR3 length: 14 amino acids. Germline V gives CDR1 SGHTA, CDR2 FQGNSA. Unmatched junction bases numbered 13, after V lost 5 bases and J lost 15 bases. The CDR3 region is CASSPQGQPRDLHF. The DNA of the CDR3 is TGTGCCAGCAGCCCCCAGGGACAGCCCCGGGACCTCCACTTT.

This clonotype was found many times. This chain connects TRBV12-5 to TRBJ2-7; D is undetermined. Per the germline V gene, CDR1 is LGHNT and CDR2 is FRNRAP. Trimming took off 2 bases at V and 2 bases at J, with 1 base between the two ends. CDR3 length: 11 amino acids. The CDR3 nucleotides read TGTGCTAGTGGTTTGACCTACGAGCAGTACTTC. Translated: CASGLTYEQYF.